This is a list of T cell receptor beta chains from one sample in a study of blood T cells in healthy people across ages. TCRdb recomputed calls from the 5' RACE reads with MiXCR, one row per CDR3 protein. The repertoire holds 1.5 million to 2 million distinct CDR3 sequences, about 32% seen once, with approximately 10% in the top ten. Sequencing used blood. The receptors were sampled from a woman in her twenties or thirties in good health. Both conserved end residues are trimmed from each CDR3.

j_call v_call cdr3_aa
TRBJ1-1 TRBV15 ATSRENRGGTEAF
- TRBV6-2/TRBV6-3 ASSYSGPLEQY
TRBJ1-3 TRBV4-1 ASSQEGGARGNTIY
TRBJ1-5 TRBV28 ASSKPGGSNQPQH
TRBJ2-1 TRBV20-1 SADDRDNEQF
TRBJ2-3 TRBV4-1 ASSQDPGGRGGDTQY
TRBJ2-3 TRBV10-3 AIKGGLNTDTQY
TRBJ2-6 TRBV20-1 SARFRGANVRT
TRBJ1-1 TRBV5-6 ACSLVGFSGTEAF
TRBJ1-5 TRBV5-1 ASSQSTGQGWPQH
TRBJ2-7 TRBV3-1 ASSPSQGWGEQY
TRBJ1-1 TRBV4-1 ASSRIQGFRTEAF
TRBJ1-2 TRBV20-1 SAPGLLISNYGYT
TRBJ2-6 TRBV4-2 ASSQLGGLVSGANVLT
TRBJ2-7 TRBV20-1 SARVWTSGLLRLEQY
TRBJ1-6 TRBV3-1 ASRSTPGGSYNSPLH
TRBJ2-3 TRBV15 ATSRDLAGLDTRY
TRBJ2-1 TRBV29-1 SVGRTSGVYNEQF
TRBJ2-3 TRBV29-1 SVDGDTDTQY
TRBJ1-1 TRBV29-1 SAGQPSTDEAF
TRBJ1-2 TRBV15 ATRNGQDGYT
TRBJ2-7 TRBV6-1 ASSGNLDEQY
TRBJ2-5 TRBV3-1 ASSLRTPRGETQY
TRBJ2-7 TRBV4-1 ASSPGLAGLSSYEQY
TRBJ2-1 TRBV12-3/TRBV12-4 ASRGGTSGRDEQF
TRBJ1-3 TRBV30 AWSVYDGNTIY
TRBJ2-7 TRBV11-2 ASSRRTSGSGYEQY